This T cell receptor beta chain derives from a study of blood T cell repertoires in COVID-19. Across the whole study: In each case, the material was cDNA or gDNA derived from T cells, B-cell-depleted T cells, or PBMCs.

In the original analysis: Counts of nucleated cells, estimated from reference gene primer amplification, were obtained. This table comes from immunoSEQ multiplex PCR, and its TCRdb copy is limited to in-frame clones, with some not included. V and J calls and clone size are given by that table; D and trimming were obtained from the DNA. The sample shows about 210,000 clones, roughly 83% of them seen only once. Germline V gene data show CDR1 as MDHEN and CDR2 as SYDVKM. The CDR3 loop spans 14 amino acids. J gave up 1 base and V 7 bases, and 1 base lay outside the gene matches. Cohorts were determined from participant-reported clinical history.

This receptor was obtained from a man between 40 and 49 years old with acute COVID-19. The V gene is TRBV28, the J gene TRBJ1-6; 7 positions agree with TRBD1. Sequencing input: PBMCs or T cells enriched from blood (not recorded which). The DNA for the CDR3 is TGTGCCAGCAAGGGGGCGTCCTATAATTCACCCCTCCACTTT. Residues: CASKGASYNSPLHF. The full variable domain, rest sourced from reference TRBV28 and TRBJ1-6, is DVKVTQSSRYLVKRTGEKVFLECVQDMDHENMFWYRQDPGLGLRLIYFSYDVKMKEKGDIPEGYSVSREKKERFSLILESASTNQTSMYLCASKGASYNSPLHFGNGTRLTVT.